This TCR beta chain was profiled in a study of shared clonotypes between healthy human individuals. CDR1 and CDR2 (germline): SGHTA, FQGTGA. After removal of 5 bases from V and 9 bases from J, the junction contained 8 bases not matched to a gene. CDR3 length equals 14 residues. The authors loaded approximately 220 ng DNA, some 32,000 T cell genomes, into sorted-subset replicate PCRs. Method: immunoSEQ multiplex PCR; TCRdb's copy keeps in-frame clones and lacks some. The sample lists millions of clones; around 94% were seen once. The sequence came from a man younger than 35 in good health. J is TRBJ2-1 and V is TRBV7-3; 9 bases map to TRBD1. The sequenced sample consisted of naive CD4+ T cells sorted from blood. Indicated subset: CD45RA+ positively selected. In DNA, the CDR3 is TGTGCCAGCAGCCAAAAGGACAGGGGTATTGAGCAGTTCTTC. Its protein is CASSQKDRGIEQFF.